The rows below give T cell receptor beta chains drawn from one sample of a study of spatial heterogeneity in lung cancer. TCRdb reprocessed the 5' RACE reads via MiXCR and lists one record per CDR3 protein. The sample includes about 3,300 distinct CDR3 sequences, about 16% of them seen just once. The material was lung tumor tissue, obtained at surgery. These receptor sequences come from a male donor with early-stage non-small cell lung cancer. The CDR3 runs from the conserved cysteine through the conserved F or W. The D gene is left open where the match is weak. A clone size is listed for some rows: how often the clone was seen (once, few, many), or a class if it is expanded.

length	D	V	size	J	DNA	CDR3
15	-	TRBV7-6	-	TRBJ2-5	TGTGCCAGCAGCTCTAACACCGCGGGACCAGAGACCCAGTACTTC	CASSSNTAGPETQYF
15	-	TRBV28	-	TRBJ2-2	TGTGCCAGCAGTTCCCTAGACAGGAACACCGGGGAGCTGTTTTTT	CASSSLDRNTGELFF
14	-	TRBV10-3	few	TRBJ2-3	TGTGCCATCAGCGCCCTTGAAAGCACAGATACGCAGTATTTT	CAISALESTDTQYF
14	-	TRBV18	-	TRBJ2-3	TGTGCCAGCTCACCACGGGGGATCACAGATACGCAGTATTTT	CASSPRGITDTQYF
18	TRBD2	TRBV7-8	-	TRBJ2-1	TGTGCCAGCAGCTTCCCCGGGACTAGCGGGAGGGGCTACAATGAGCAGTTCTTC	CASSFPGTSGRGYNEQFF
15	-	TRBV20-1	medium-sized	TRBJ2-5	TGCAGTGCTAGAGGGGGGAGCCAGGGAGGAGAGACCCAGTACTTC	CSARGGSQGGETQYF
16	TRBD2	TRBV18	-	TRBJ2-1	TGTGCCAGCTCACCGCGGACTAGCGGGGCGTACAATGAGCAGTTCTTC	CASSPRTSGAYNEQFF
16	-	TRBV15	few	TRBJ1-2	TGTGCCACCAGCAGGGGCCGGGCCCGAACCTTCTATGGCTACACCTTC	CATSRGRARTFYGYTF
17	-	TRBV4-1	once	TRBJ1-1	TGCGCCAGCAGCCAGAGGGGCGGCCGAACCCCGAACACTGAAGCTTTCTTT	CASSQRGGRTPNTEAFF
14	TRBD1	TRBV6-5	few	TRBJ2-1	TGTGCCAGCAGTGCGGGACAGGCGTACAATGAGCAGTTCTTC	CASSAGQAYNEQFF
14	TRBD2	TRBV6-5	medium-sized	TRBJ2-5	TGTGCCAGCAGACCCGGACTAGCGGGAGAGACCCAGTACTTC	CASRPGLAGETQYF
13	-	TRBV11-3	medium-sized	TRBJ2-2	TGTGCCAGCAGCTTAACTAGTTCGGGGGAGCTGTTTTTT	CASSLTSSGELFF
13	-	TRBV6-2/TRBV6-3	few	TRBJ2-1	TGTGCCAGCAGCAACCCTAGCGTCCATGAGCAGTTCTTC	CASSNPSVHEQFF
14	-	TRBV20-1	-	TRBJ2-1	TGCAGTGCTAATCGGGGCGGGATCCAGAATGAGCAGTTCTTC	CSANRGGIQNEQFF
15	TRBD1	TRBV12-3/TRBV12-4	medium-sized	TRBJ1-5	TGTGCCAGCAGCGACTCGGACAGGGGAAGTCAGCCCCAGCATTTT	CASSDSDRGSQPQHF
14	-	TRBV5-4	-	TRBJ1-2	TGTGCCAGCAGCCTACTGGGGACACCCTATGGCTACACCTTC	CASSLLGTPYGYTF
17	TRBD2	TRBV6-1	-	TRBJ2-2	TGTGCCAGCAGTGCCTGGACTAGCGGGAGTTTAGGCGGGGAGCTGTTTTTT	CASSAWTSGSLGGELFF
14	-	TRBV6-5	medium-sized	TRBJ2-3	TGTGCCAGCAGTTACTCCAGGGGCACAGATACGCAGTATTTT	CASSYSRGTDTQYF
11	-	TRBV6-5	medium-sized	TRBJ2-7	TGTGCCAGCACCCAGGGATCCGAGCAGTACTTC	CASTQGSEQYF
14	-	TRBV20-1	-	TRBJ2-5	TGCAGTGCTGAGACCCTTTTCGACCAAGAGACCCAGTACTTC	CSAETLFDQETQYF
14	TRBD2	TRBV20-1	-	TRBJ2-7	TGCAGTGCTAGAGAGATAGCGGGGATCTACGAGCAGTACTTC	CSAREIAGIYEQYF
16	-	TRBV4-1	-	TRBJ2-5	TGCGCCAGCAGCCAAGGCCCCAGACTGGACCAAGAGACCCAGTACTTC	CASSQGPRLDQETQYF
15	-	TRBV7-2	few	TRBJ2-7	TGTGCCAGCAGCCAGGGTGGGGGCGTCCCCTACGAGCAGTACTTC	CASSQGGGVPYEQYF
17	TRBD2	TRBV6-2/TRBV6-3	-	TRBJ2-7	TGTGCCAGCAGTTATGACGGCGGGAGGGCCTTATTCTACGAGCAGTACTTC	CASSYDGGRALFYEQYF
18	TRBD2	TRBV3-1	few	TRBJ2-1	TGTGCCAGCAGCCAACACGGGACTAGCGGGAGTAGGGGAACTGAGCAGTTCTTC	CASSQHGTSGSRGTEQFF
14	-	TRBV11-2	once	TRBJ2-7	TGTGCCAGCAGCTTTGATCAGGGAAGGCACGAGCAGTACTTC	CASSFDQGRHEQYF
18	TRBD2	TRBV5-1	medium-sized	TRBJ2-5	TGCGCCAGCAGCTTGTCTATACCGGGACTAGCGGGACAAGAGACCCAGTACTTC	CASSLSIPGLAGQETQYF
13	-	TRBV6-2/TRBV6-3	medium-sized	TRBJ2-5	TGTGCCAGCAGCTCTAGGGGTGGCGAGACCCAGTACTTC	CASSSRGGETQYF
14	-	TRBV5-1	few	TRBJ1-1	TGCGCCAGCAGCTTGGGACAGCTCGGATCTGAAGCTTTCTTT	CASSLGQLGSEAFF
14	-	TRBV20-1	large	TRBJ2-4	TGCAGTGCTACCCGCCAGGGGGCCAAAAACATTCAGTACTTC	CSATRQGAKNIQYF
13	TRBD2	TRBV6-2/TRBV6-3	-	TRBJ2-7	TGTGCCAGCAGCCGAAGCGGGGTCTACGAGCAGTACTTC	CASSRSGVYEQYF
14	-	TRBV10-3	-	TRBJ2-2	TGTGCCATCGGACCGCCACCCCCCACCGGGGAGCTGTTTTTT	CAIGPPPPTGELFF
14	TRBD2	TRBV6-1	few	TRBJ2-3	TGTGCCAGCAGAACTAGCGGGGGAACAGATACGCAGTATTTT	CASRTSGGTDTQYF
15	TRBD2	TRBV7-2	medium-sized	TRBJ2-5	TGTGCCAGCAGCTTGGGCGGGGGGTACCAAGAGACCCAGTACTTC	CASSLGGGYQETQYF
16	TRBD2	TRBV14	few	TRBJ2-1	TGTGCCAGCAGCCAAGAGGCGGGACTAGCGAGGACTGAGCAGTTCTTC	CASSQEAGLARTEQFF
15	-	TRBV11-2	few	TRBJ2-2	TGTGCCAGCACCGACAGGCTTTCGAACACCGGGGAGCTGTTTTTT	CASTDRLSNTGELFF
15	TRBD2	TRBV3-1	-	TRBJ2-3	TGTGCCAGCAGCCCCTCCGGGACTAGGCCAGATACGCAGTATTTT	CASSPSGTRPDTQYF
12	-	TRBV30	-	TRBJ2-7	TGTGCCGCCCGACGGGGGGCCGACGAGCAGTACTTC	CAARRGADEQYF
13	-	TRBV5-4	medium-sized	TRBJ2-1	TGTGCCAGCAGCTTGGCAGTGCACAATGAGCAGTTCTTC	CASSLAVHNEQFF
14	-	TRBV6-1	few	TRBJ1-4	TGTGCCAGCAGTTTTGACAGCGAGATGAAAAAACTGTTTTTT	CASSFDSEMKKLFF
13	-	TRBV6-5	-	TRBJ2-5	TGTGCCAGCAGTCCGGGACTGAGAGAGACCCAGTACTTC	CASSPGLRETQYF
16	-	TRBV10-3	-	TRBJ1-1	TGTGCCATCAGTGAGTCGAGCACAGCTAGCGGGGCTGAAGCTTTCTTT	CAISESSTASGAEAFF
15	TRBD2	TRBV14	once	TRBJ2-7	TGTGCCAGCAGCCAGTTTGGCGGGAGGGCCTACGAGCAGTACTTC	CASSQFGGRAYEQYF
14	-	TRBV28	large	TRBJ1-5	TGTGCCAGCAGTTTTGGGGGGAGGGGACGGCCCCAGCATTTT	CASSFGGRGRPQHF
15	TRBD2	TRBV4-3	medium-sized	TRBJ2-3	TGCGCCAGCAGCCCCTCAGCGGGAACAACAGATACGCAGTATTTT	CASSPSAGTTDTQYF
17	TRBD2	TRBV7-8	-	TRBJ2-1	TGTGCCAGCAGCCGCCGTCCGGGACTAGATACTCGAAATGAGCAGTTCTTC	CASSRRPGLDTRNEQFF
17	TRBD2	TRBV20-1	medium-sized	TRBJ2-7	TGCAGTGCTAGGGCCTTTGGGGTAGCGGGAGGGGAGTACGAGCAGTACTTC	CSARAFGVAGGEYEQYF
15	TRBD2	TRBV20-1	-	TRBJ2-3	TGCAGTGCTAGAGGGGGGACTAGCGTGCAAGATACGCAGTATTTT	CSARGGTSVQDTQYF
14	TRBD1	TRBV5-1	medium-sized	TRBJ2-1	TGCGCCAGCAGCCCGGACAGGGGCTACAATGAGCAGTTCTTC	CASSPDRGYNEQFF
15	-	TRBV7-2	few	TRBJ1-5	TGTGCCAGCAGCTTAGTTGGGGACGGCAATCAGCCCCAGCATTTT	CASSLVGDGNQPQHF
14	-	TRBV10-3	few	TRBJ1-2	TGTGCCATCAAGGCCAGGGCCTTAGACTATGGCTACACCTTC	CAIKARALDYGYTF
12	-	TRBV20-1	-	TRBJ1-5	TGCAGTGCTAGATTCGGGGAGCAGCCCCAGCATTTT	CSARFGEQPQHF
16	-	TRBV25-1	medium-sized	TRBJ1-5	TGTGCCAGCAGTGACTCGAGGGCAGACGGACGTCAGCCCCAGCATTTT	CASSDSRADGRQPQHF
17	-	TRBV11-2	few	TRBJ2-1	TGTGCCAGCAGCTTAAGGGGCTCAGGGAACACCTACAATGAGCAGTTCTTC	CASSLRGSGNTYNEQFF
15	-	TRBV7-7	-	TRBJ2-3	TGTGCCAGCAGCTGGGGTGGGGAGAGCACAGATACGCAGTATTTT	CASSWGGESTDTQYF
12	-	TRBV3-1	once	TRBJ2-7	TGTGCCAGCAGCCAAGGGGGCTACGAGCAGTACTTC	CASSQGGYEQYF
14	-	TRBV3-1	-	TRBJ1-2	TGTGCCAGCAGCCCCAGGGATGGCGTCTATGGCTACACCTTC	CASSPRDGVYGYTF